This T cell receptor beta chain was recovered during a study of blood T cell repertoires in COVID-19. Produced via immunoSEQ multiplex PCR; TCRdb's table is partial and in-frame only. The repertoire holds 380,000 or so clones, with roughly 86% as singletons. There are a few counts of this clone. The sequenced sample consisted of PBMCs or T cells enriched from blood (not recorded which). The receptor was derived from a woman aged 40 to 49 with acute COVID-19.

The CDR3 region has the DNA TGTGCCAGTAGTCCCGATAAACAGGGCCGGGTTGAAGCTTTCTTT. Translating gives CASSPDKQGRVEAFF. V is TRBV19 and J is TRBJ1-1; D is perhaps TRBD1 (6 bases). The V and J ends lost 5 bases and 7 bases respectively, with 20 bases between them. The CDR3 totals 15 residues. Germline V lookup: CDR1 LNHDA, CDR2 SQIVND (reference sequence).